This TCR beta chain was recovered during a study of blood T cell repertoires in COVID-19. Overall study: Acute and convalescent COVID-19 specimens originated in the United States, Italy and Spain. Sources were T cells, B-cell-depleted T cells, or PBMCs; the material itself was cDNA or gDNA.

Original processing methods: Amplification of reference gene primers was used by the study to estimate nucleated cell counts. Only in-frame clones appear in the TCRdb table, and some are missing; sequencing was by immunoSEQ multiplex PCR. Clonal size and the V and J genes are those of that table, whereas D and trimming came from the DNA. The repertoire includes a few hundred thousand clones, about 87% of them detected once, and 5.5% to 7.5% sits in the top ten. Unmatched junction bases numbered 1, after V lost 3 bases and J lost 4 bases. CDR1 LGHNA and CDR2 YSLEER come from the germline V gene. This CDR3 contains 13 residues.

The origin of this receptor is a woman aged 70 to 79 with active or convalescent COVID-19. The rearrangement links TRBV4-3 to TRBJ1-1; 8 bases map to TRBD1. Sequencing used peripheral blood. CDR3 sequence (DNA): TGCGCCAGCAGCCAGACAGGGGCCACTGAAGCTTTCTTT. Residues: CASSQTGATEAFF.